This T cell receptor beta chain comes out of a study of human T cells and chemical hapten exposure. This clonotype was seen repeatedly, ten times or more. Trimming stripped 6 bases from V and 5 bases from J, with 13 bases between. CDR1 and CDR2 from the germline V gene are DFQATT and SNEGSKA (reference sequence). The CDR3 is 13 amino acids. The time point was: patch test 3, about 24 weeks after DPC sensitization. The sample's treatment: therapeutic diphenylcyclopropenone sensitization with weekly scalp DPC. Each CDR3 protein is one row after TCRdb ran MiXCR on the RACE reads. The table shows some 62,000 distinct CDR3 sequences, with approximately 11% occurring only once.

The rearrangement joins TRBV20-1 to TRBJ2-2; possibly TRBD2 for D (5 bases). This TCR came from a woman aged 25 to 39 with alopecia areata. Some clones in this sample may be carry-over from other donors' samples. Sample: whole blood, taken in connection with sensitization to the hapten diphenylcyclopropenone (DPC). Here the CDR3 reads CSAEWIATGELFF. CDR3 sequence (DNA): TGCAGTGCCGAGTGGATAGCGACCGGGGAGCTGTTTTTT.